This T cell receptor beta chain was documented in a study of beta chain features in type 1 diabetes. Study-wide context: Sorted cells from all samples, numbering almost 110 million, were examined.

About this clone: The antigen is undetermined.

General study findings and limits: The naive, central memory and Treg TCRB repertoires looked more alike in patients than they did in healthy donors. TCRB CDR3 length was moderately but significantly reduced in all four CD4+ subsets of Type 1 diabetes patients.

What was sequenced were expressed TCRB transcripts, since all of the isolated RNA had been reverse transcribed. Using immunoSEQ multiplex PCR, the repertoire was profiled, and TCRdb retains in-frame clones only, with some absent. The sample holds 100,000 to 150,000 clones, 15% to 20% seen once. Per germline, CDR1 KGHSH and CDR2 LQKENI. J gave up 0 bases and V 6 bases, and 5 bases lay outside the gene matches. The CDR3 loop spans 16 amino acids. Sequencing was done on a sample of central memory CD4+ T cells from blood. This chain uses TRBV18 with TRBJ2-5, with 12 bases lining up with TRBD2. This TCR derives from a man between 18 and 29 years old with type 1 diabetes. Here the CDR3 DNA reads TGTGCCAGCTCGATCCTAGCGGGAGGGGACCAAGAGACCCAGTACTTC. This translates into CASSILAGGDQETQYF.